These 21 T cell receptor beta chains were all obtained from the same sample, sequenced in a study of CD8+ T cells in alopecia areata. The treatment is: oral pan-JAK inhibitor, 5-10 mg twice daily. Following RNA extraction, reverse transcription yielded cDNA that acted as the sequencing template. Clones were read by immunoSEQ multiplex PCR, and TCRdb kept only the in-frame ones, dropping some. Among under 350,000 clones listed, 58% were seen once. The source material was CD4+ T cells sorted from blood, sampled at week 24, from a patient treated with tofacitinib. These receptors were obtained from a human donor with alopecia areata.

The table lists this clone with a few counts. CDR3 nucleotide sequence: TGTGCCTGGGGTCCAGGGGGCGCTGAGCAGTTCTTC. Encoded protein: CAWGPGGAEQFF. The gene calls are TRBV30 and TRBJ2-1; TRBD1 matches at 8 bases. CDR1 and CDR2 (germline): GTSNPN, SVGIG (reference sequence). This CDR3 is 12 amino acids long. Trimming removed 5 bases from V and 9 bases from J; junction bases left unmatched: 6.

The chain is built from TRBV11-2 and TRBJ2-5; D perhaps matches TRBD2 (7 bases). CDR1 SGHAT and CDR2 FQNNGV come from the germline V gene. Trimming left V 2 bases short and J 3 bases short, with 13 bases between. This CDR3 has 15 residues. The chain's CDR3 is CASSLRGAGEETQYF. CDR3 DNA: TGTGCCAGCAGCTTACGGGGGGCCGGGGAAGAGACCCAGTACTTC.

This clone has just a few counts. This chain connects TRBV7-9 to TRBJ1-2; D unresolved. The length of the CDR3 is 15 residues. Germline CDR1 SEHNR, CDR2 FQNEAQ (reference sequence). The ends were cut back, 1 base at V and 4 bases at J, with 13 bases in the middle. The CDR3 DNA is TGTGCCAGCAGCTTAGGGGATTATCACTTCTATGGCTACACCTTC. This sequence encodes CASSLGDYHFYGYTF.

The chain is built from TRBV14 and TRBJ2-1; 7 nucleotides match TRBD1. V lost 3 bases to trimming and J lost 3 bases; unmatched junction nucleotides: 8. This CDR3 is 16 amino acids long. Germline-derived CDR1 and CDR2 are SGHDN and FVKESK. CDR3 protein: CASSQHTGQHYNEQFF. The DNA of the CDR3 is TGTGCCAGCAGCCAGCATACGGGACAGCACTACAATGAGCAGTTCTTC.

The genes are TRBV7-9 and TRBJ1-6; 7 bases are a match to TRBD1. The CDR3 length is 12 residues. The V gene end was trimmed by 8 bases and the J gene end by 7 bases; junction bases not matched to a gene: 2. The V gene's germline CDR1 is SEHNR and CDR2 FQNEAQ (reference sequence). CDR3: CASGRGNSPLHF. Written as DNA, the CDR3 is TGTGCCAGCGGCAGGGGGAATTCACCCCTCCACTTT. The whole variable domain, filled in from reference TRBV7-9 and TRBJ1-6, reads DTGVSQNPRHKITKRGQNVTFRCDPISEHNRLYWYRQTLGQGPEFLTYFQNEAQLEKSRLLSDRFSAERPKGSFSTLEIQRTEQGDSAMYLCASGRGNSPLHFGNGTRLTVT.

The chain recombines TRBV4-2 with TRBJ2-5; D gene unclear. The germline V gene has CDR1 LGHNA and CDR2 YNFKEQ. V lost 3 bases and J 4 bases, leaving 9 bases between the germline ends. The CDR3 contains 13 residues. CDR3 region: CASSQDPSETQYF. The CDR3, as DNA: TGTGCCAGCAGCCAGGATCCCTCAGAGACCCAGTACTTC.

This clone has only a few counts. V usage is TRBV7-9 and J usage is TRBJ1-6; TRBD1 aligns across 8 bases. Per germline, CDR1 SEHNR and CDR2 FQNEAQ (reference sequence). V shed 5 bases, J shed 1 base, and the junction held 10 bases outside the gene matches. The CDR3 is 18 amino acids. Here the CDR3 reads CASSHSSGGVSYNSPLHF. CDR3 DNA sequence: TGTGCCAGCAGCCACTCCTCAGGGGGCGTTTCCTATAATTCACCCCTCCACTTT.

V usage is TRBV10-3 and J usage is TRBJ1-5; no definite D call. CDR3 length equals 13 residues. Germline V gives CDR1 ENHRY, CDR2 SYGVKD. The V gene lost 9 bases and the J gene lost 5 bases, with 14 bases spanning the gap. CDR3 in amino acids: CAMSGVRDQPQHF. The CDR3 nucleotides read TGTGCCATGAGCGGTGTTAGGGATCAGCCCCAGCATTTT.

This clone has more than one count but fewer than ten. V gene TRBV29-1 combines with J gene TRBJ2-3; D possibly matches TRBD1 or TRBD2 (6 bases each). Germline V gene sequence: CDR1 SQVTM, CDR2 ANQGSEA. The CDR3 is made up of 14 amino acids. V gave up 7 bases and J gave up 0 bases, with 14 bases separating them. The CDR3, as DNA: TGCAGCGATGACATAGGGGGGAGCACAGATACGCAGTATTTT. The encoded protein is CSDDIGGSTDTQYF.

The genes are TRBV29-1 and TRBJ1-1; maybe TRBD1 (6 bases). Germline V CDR1 and CDR2: SQVTM, ANQGSEA. V lost 5 bases and J 0 bases, leaving 7 bases between the germline ends. The CDR3 covers 12 residues. The CDR3 DNA is TGCAGCGTTCGACAGGTGAACACTGAAGCTTTCTTT. Amino acid sequence: CSVRQVNTEAFF.

The chain couples TRBV5-4 to TRBJ2-3; TRBD2 aligns across 9 bases. CDR3 length equals 16 residues. The germline V gene has CDR1 SGHNT and CDR2 YYREEE (reference sequence). Trimming removed 4 bases from V and 2 bases from J; junction bases left unmatched: 8. CDR3 amino acids: CASSLATSGFTDTQYF. DNA for the CDR3: TGTGCCAGCAGCCTGGCGACTAGCGGTTTCACAGATACGCAGTATTTT.

This clone came up once. The chain combines TRBV25-1 with TRBJ2-1; D is uncertain. Germline assignment: CDR1 MGHDK and CDR2 SYGVNS. The germline V and J ends were trimmed by 2 bases and 6 bases, with 14 bases remaining between them. This CDR3 is built from 15 residues. The DNA for the CDR3 is TGTGCCAGCAGTGAAGGGTCCGTATCCCTCAATGAGCAGTTCTTC. The encoded protein is CASSEGSVSLNEQFF.

The chain couples TRBV6-6 to TRBJ2-7; D gene unclear. The CDR3 consists of 13 residues. V was clipped by 6 bases and J by 4 bases, with 13 bases between them. Per germline, CDR1 MNHNY and CDR2 SVGAGI (reference sequence). The CDR3 DNA reads TGTGCCAGCAGGGGCCCGACATGGTACGAGCAGTACTTC. This sequence encodes CASRGPTWYEQYF.

The rearrangement joins TRBV6-5 to TRBJ2-5; D is unresolved. The V end was cut by 1 base, the J end by 6 bases, with 3 bases between. The CDR3 is 11 amino acids. In germline, CDR1 is MNHEY, CDR2 SVGAGI. In DNA, the CDR3 is TGTGCCAGCAGTTACTACAAGACCCAGTACTTC. Translation gives CASSYYKTQYF.

The genes are TRBV30 and TRBJ1-6; D possibly corresponds to TRBD1 (5 bases). The V gene lost 7 bases and the J gene lost 7 bases, with 14 bases spanning the gap. CDR1 GTSNPN and CDR2 SVGIG come from the germline V gene (reference sequence). The CDR3 runs 13 residues. The CDR3 sequence is CAFTGFGNSPLHF. The CDR3 DNA is TGTGCCTTCACAGGCTTCGGGAATTCACCCCTCCACTTT.

On this clone itself: At one end the junction does not follow the germline gene, possibly because of a read error. The V call is TRBV5-6, the J call TRBJ1-2; TRBD1 matches at 10 bases. The V gene's germline CDR1 is SGHDT and CDR2 YYEEEE. The CDR3 consists of 13 residues. The CDR3 bases are TGTGCCAGCAGCCTGACGACCCCGGGACAGGGGTCCTTC. Amino acids: CASSLTTPGQGSF.

There are a few counts of this clone. The sample has other DNA sequences that encode this CDR3 too. The genes are TRBV20-1 and TRBJ2-3; unclear D gene. Germline loops: CDR1 DFQATT, CDR2 SNEGSKA (reference sequence). This CDR3 contains 10 residues. With 3 bases removed from V and 3 bases from J, the gap between germline ends came to 1 base. As DNA, the CDR3 is TGCAGTGCTAGTACAGATACGCAGTATTTT. Translated: CSASTDTQYF.

The gene calls are TRBV4-3 and TRBJ1-2, with 9 bases fitting TRBD1. The CDR3 is 17 amino acids. V dropped 3 bases and J dropped 7; count of bases not matched to a gene: 15. Germline CDR1 is LGHNA and CDR2 is YSLEER. DNA of the CDR3: TGCGCCAGCAGCCATGACTCCCGCCGGGACAGGGTCGGTGGCTACACCTTC. Encoded protein: CASSHDSRRDRVGGYTF.

The chain is built from TRBV5-1 and TRBJ2-5, with 12 bases fitting TRBD2. This CDR3 spans 17 amino acids. CDR1 and CDR2 from the germline V gene are SGHRS and YFSETQ. J was trimmed by 2 bases and V by 3 bases; bases with no gene match: 8. Here the CDR3 DNA reads TGCGCCAGCAGCTATCCGACTAGCGGGGGAGAGCAAGAGACCCAGTACTTC. It translates to CASSYPTSGGEQETQYF.

V is TRBV6-5 and J is TRBJ1-1; a weak D match, TRBD1 (5 bases). Germline V gives CDR1 MNHEY, CDR2 SVGAGI. V shed 2 bases and J shed 0 bases, with 7 bases lying between them. CDR3 length: 14 residues. The DNA for the CDR3 is TGTGCCAGCAGTTACGGGGGAATGAACACTGAAGCTTTCTTT. Translated, it gives CASSYGGMNTEAFF.

This clone was found a few times. V is TRBV5-1 and J is TRBJ2-6, with a tentative D call TRBD1 (6 bases). CDR3 size: 17 residues. CDR1 SGHRS and CDR2 YFSETQ come from the germline V gene. With 4 bases removed from V and 0 bases from J, the gap between germline ends came to 14 bases. The CDR3 region is CASSLQGTFSGANVLTF. Written as DNA, the CDR3 is TGCGCCAGCAGCCTACAGGGTACTTTCTCTGGGGCCAACGTCCTGACTTTC.